This TCR beta chain derives from a study of patients and donors after allogeneic stem cell transplantation. TCRdb re-derived calls from the RT-PCR reads in MiXCR, one entry per CDR3 protein. The sample includes approximately 140,000 distinct CDR3 sequences, about two fifths of them seen just once. CDR3 size: 14 residues. V gave up 3 bases and J gave up 0 bases, with 8 bases separating them. This clonotype was counted a few times. V gene TRBV12-3 or TRBV12-4 combines with J gene TRBJ1-1; D gene ambiguous. The TCR comes from a human donor who was either an allogeneic HSCT recipient or a stem cell or donor lymphocyte infusion donor (not recorded which). It is not recorded whose cells these are; they may come from a transplant donor. Material: blood, either unsorted or a sorted T cell fraction (not recorded which). In nucleotides, the CDR3 is TGTGCCAGCAGTTTTAGAGGGTTGAACACTGAAGCTTTCTTT. Protein product: CASSFRGLNTEAFF.